This T cell receptor beta chain was captured in a study of spatial heterogeneity in lung cancer. Across the study: Alpha-chain sequences were consistently detected in smaller numbers than beta-chain sequences.

TCRdb re-called the 5' RACE reads through MiXCR, storing one row per CDR3 protein. The sample shows about 40,000 distinct CDR3 sequences, around 5.2% of them seen only once. In its sample, this clonotype is medium-sized (0.01 to 0.1%). The time point denotes: sample taken at primary tumor resection. V dropped 2 bases and J dropped 4 bases, with 14 bases sitting between them. Germline V gene lookup returns CDR1 MNHEY and CDR2 SMNVEV (reference sequence). This CDR3 has 15 residues. Sequences were derived from PBMCs, sampled at surgery. The TCR was taken from a female donor with early-stage non-small cell lung cancer. The chain is built from TRBV27 and TRBJ2-5; a possible D gene is TRBD2 (6 bases). CDR3 loop: CASSLGVGGLETQYF. CDR3 in DNA: TGTGCCAGCAGTTTAGGGGTTGGGGGGTTAGAGACCCAGTACTTC.